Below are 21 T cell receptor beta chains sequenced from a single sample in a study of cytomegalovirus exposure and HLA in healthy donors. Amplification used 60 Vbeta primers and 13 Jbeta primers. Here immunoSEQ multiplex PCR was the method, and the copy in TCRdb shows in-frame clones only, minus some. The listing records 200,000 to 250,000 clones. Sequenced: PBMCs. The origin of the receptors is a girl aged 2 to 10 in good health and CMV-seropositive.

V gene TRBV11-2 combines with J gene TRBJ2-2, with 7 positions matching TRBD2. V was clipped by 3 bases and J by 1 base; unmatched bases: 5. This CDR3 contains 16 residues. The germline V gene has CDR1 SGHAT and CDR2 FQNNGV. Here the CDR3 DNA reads TGTGCCAGCAGCTTGTTGGCTAGCGGGAACACCGGGGAGCTGTTTTTT. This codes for CASSLLASGNTGELFF.

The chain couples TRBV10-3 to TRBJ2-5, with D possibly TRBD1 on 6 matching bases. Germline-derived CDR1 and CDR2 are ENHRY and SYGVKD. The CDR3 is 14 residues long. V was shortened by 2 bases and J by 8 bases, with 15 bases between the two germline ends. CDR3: CAISEMAGESTQYF. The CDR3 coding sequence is TGTGCCATCAGTGAGATGGCAGGGGAGAGTACCCAGTACTTC.

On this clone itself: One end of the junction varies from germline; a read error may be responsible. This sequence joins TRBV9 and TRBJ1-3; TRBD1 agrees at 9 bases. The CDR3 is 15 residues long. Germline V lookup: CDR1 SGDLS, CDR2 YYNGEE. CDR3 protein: CASSVLQGAGNAIYF. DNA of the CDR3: TGTGCCAGCAGCGTACTACAGGGGGCTGGAAACGCCATATATTTT.

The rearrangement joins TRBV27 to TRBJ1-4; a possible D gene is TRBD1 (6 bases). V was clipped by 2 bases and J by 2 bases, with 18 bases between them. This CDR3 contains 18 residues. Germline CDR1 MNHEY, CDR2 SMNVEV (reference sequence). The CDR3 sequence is CASSLRITGSATNEKLFF. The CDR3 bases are TGTGCCAGCAGTTTAAGAATTACAGGGAGTGCGACTAATGAAAAACTGTTTTTT.

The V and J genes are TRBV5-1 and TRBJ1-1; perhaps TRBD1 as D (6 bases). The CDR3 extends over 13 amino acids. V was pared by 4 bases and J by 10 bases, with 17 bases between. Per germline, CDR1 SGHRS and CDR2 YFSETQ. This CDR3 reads CASSTLIRTVAFF. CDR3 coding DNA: TGCGCCAGCAGCACTCTAATTCGGACAGTAGCTTTCTTT.

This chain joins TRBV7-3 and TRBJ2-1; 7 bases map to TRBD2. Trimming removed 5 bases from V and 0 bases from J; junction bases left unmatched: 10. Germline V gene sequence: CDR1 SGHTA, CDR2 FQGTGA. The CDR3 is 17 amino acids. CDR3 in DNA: TGTGCCAGCAGCCCACCCGAGGGCGGGAGCTCCTACAATGAGCAGTTCTTC. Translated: CASSPPEGGSSYNEQFF.

CDR3 in amino acids: CASLQMSYGYTF. For the CDR3, the DNA is TGTGCCAGCCTACAGATGTCCTATGGCTACACCTTC. This chain joins TRBV28 and TRBJ1-2; no firm D call. CDR3 size: 12 residues. Germline CDR1 and CDR2: MDHEN and SYDVKM. V was cut by 8 bases and J by 4 bases, with 11 bases left in between.

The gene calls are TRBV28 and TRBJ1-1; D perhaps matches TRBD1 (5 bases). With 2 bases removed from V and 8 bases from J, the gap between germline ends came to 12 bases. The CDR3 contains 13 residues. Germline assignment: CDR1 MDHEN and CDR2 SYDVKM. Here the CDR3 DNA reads TGTGCCAGCAGTTTAGGAACGGGGGGAGAAGCTTTCTTT. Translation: CASSLGTGGEAFF.

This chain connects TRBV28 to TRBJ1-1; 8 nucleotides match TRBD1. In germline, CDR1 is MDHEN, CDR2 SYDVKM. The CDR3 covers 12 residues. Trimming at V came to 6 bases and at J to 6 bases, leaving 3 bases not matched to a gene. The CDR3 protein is CASSVQGAEAFF. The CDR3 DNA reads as TGTGCCAGCAGCGTACAGGGGGCTGAAGCTTTCTTT.

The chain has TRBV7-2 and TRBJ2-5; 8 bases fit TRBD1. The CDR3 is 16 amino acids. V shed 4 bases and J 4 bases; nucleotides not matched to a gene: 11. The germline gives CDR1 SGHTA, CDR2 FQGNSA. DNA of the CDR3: TGTGCCAGCAGCTCCCCTACCCGGGACAGGAGAGAGACCCAGTACTTC. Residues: CASSSPTRDRRETQYF.

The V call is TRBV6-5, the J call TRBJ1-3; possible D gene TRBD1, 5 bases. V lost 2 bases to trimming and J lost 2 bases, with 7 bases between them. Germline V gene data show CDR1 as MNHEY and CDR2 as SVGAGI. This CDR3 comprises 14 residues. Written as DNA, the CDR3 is TGTGCCAGCAGTTACGCAGGGACTGGAAACACCATATATTTT. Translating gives CASSYAGTGNTIYF.

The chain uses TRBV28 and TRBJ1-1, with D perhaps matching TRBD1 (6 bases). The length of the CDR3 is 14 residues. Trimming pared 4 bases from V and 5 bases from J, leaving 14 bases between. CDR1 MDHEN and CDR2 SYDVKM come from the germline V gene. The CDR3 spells CASSYPTGRTEAFF. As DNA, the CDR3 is TGTGCCAGCAGTTACCCAACAGGGAGAACTGAAGCTTTCTTT.

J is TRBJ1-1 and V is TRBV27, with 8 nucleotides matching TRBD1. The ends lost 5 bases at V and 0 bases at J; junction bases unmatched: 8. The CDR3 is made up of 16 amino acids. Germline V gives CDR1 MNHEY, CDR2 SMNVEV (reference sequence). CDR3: CASSPRTGLLNTEAFF. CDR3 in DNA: TGTGCCAGCAGTCCCCGGACAGGGCTCCTGAACACTGAAGCTTTCTTT.

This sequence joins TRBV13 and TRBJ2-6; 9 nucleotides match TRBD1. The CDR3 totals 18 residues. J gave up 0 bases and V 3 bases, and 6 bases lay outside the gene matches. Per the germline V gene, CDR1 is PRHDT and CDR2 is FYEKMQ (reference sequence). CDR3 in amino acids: CASSLGQGRYSGANVLTF. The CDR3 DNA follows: TGTGCCAGCAGCTTGGGACAGGGTCGTTACTCTGGGGCCAACGTCCTGACTTTC.

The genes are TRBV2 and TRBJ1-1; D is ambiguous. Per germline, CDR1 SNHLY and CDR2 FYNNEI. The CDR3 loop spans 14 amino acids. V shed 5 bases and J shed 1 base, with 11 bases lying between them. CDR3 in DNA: TGTGCCAGCAGTAAAGGCCCAGAGAACACTGAAGCTTTCTTT. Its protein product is CASSKGPENTEAFF.

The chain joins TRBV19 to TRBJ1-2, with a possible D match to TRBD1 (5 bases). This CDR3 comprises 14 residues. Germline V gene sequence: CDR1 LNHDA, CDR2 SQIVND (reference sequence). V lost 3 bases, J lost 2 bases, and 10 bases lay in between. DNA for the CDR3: TGTGCCAGTAGTATCCTCAGGGTGAACTATGGCTACACCTTC. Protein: CASSILRVNYGYTF.

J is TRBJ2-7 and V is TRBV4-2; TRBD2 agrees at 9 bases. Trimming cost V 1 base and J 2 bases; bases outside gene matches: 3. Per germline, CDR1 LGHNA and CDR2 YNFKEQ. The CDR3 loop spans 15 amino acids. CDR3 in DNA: TGTGCCAGCAGCCAAGGGACTAGCGTTACCTACGAGCAGTACTTC. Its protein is CASSQGTSVTYEQYF.

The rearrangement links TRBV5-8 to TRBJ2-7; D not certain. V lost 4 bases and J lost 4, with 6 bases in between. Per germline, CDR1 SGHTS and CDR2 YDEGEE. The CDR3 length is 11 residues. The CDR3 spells CASSIRYEQYF. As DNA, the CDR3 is TGTGCCAGCAGCATTCGGTACGAGCAGTACTTC.

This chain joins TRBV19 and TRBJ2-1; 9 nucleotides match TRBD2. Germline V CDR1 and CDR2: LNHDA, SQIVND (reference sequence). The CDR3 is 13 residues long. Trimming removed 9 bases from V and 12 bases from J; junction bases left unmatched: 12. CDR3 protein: CARDSGGLGVQFF. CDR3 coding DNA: TGTGCCAGGGATAGCGGGGGCCTCGGGGTGCAGTTCTTC.

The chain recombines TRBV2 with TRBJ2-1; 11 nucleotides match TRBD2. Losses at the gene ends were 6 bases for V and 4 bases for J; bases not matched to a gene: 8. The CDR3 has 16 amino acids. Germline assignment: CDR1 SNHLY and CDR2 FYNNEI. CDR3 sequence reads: CASSPLAGVDYNEQFF. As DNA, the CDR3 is TGTGCCAGCAGCCCACTAGCGGGAGTGGATTACAATGAGCAGTTCTTC.

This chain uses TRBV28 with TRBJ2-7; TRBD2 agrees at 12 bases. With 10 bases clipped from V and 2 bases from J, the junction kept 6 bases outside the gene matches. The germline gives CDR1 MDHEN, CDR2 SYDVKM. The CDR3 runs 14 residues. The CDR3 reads CATVTSGSPYEQYF. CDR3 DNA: TGTGCCACCGTGACTAGCGGGAGTCCCTACGAGCAGTACTTC.